The 17 T cell receptor beta chains listed next were all sequenced from one sample in a study of cytomegalovirus exposure and HLA in healthy donors. Clones were sequenced by immunoSEQ multiplex PCR, and TCRdb holds only the in-frame ones, with some missing. The data contain about 74,000 clones, approximately 93% of them singletons. Input material: PBMCs. All receptors come from a man between 18 and 35 years old in good health and CMV-seropositive.

The chain is built from TRBV7-3 and TRBJ2-1, with D maybe TRBD1 (5 bases). The CDR3 extends over 17 amino acids. Germline V gene data show CDR1 as SGHTA and CDR2 as FQGTGA. The V and J ends lost 5 bases and 2 bases respectively, with 19 bases between them. CDR3 sequence (DNA): TGTGCCAGCAGCCCCTCGGTGGGGCAAGCCCCCTACAATGAGCAGTTCTTC. Protein sequence: CASSPSVGQAPYNEQFF.

This chain uses TRBV4-2 with TRBJ1-4; a weak D match, TRBD1 (6 bases). There are 15 residues in the CDR3. Germline CDR1 LGHNA, CDR2 YNFKEQ. V lost 4 bases to trimming and J lost 7 bases, with 16 bases between them. CDR3 nucleotide sequence: TGTGCCAGCAGCCTACAGGGAATTGCCAGTGAAAAACTGTTTTTT. Protein: CASSLQGIASEKLFF.

V usage is TRBV4-2 and J usage is TRBJ1-2, with TRBD1 as a possible D gene (6 bases). Between the trimmed V and J ends, which lost 4 bases and 8 bases, there was a span of 26 bases. This CDR3 spans 17 amino acids. The germline V gene has CDR1 LGHNA and CDR2 YNFKEQ. The CDR3: CASSLGDTSDRSKGYTF. CDR3 nucleotide sequence: TGTGCCAGCAGCCTGGGGGACACGAGCGACCGAAGCAAGGGCTACACCTTC.

This clone was observed once. The CDR3 DNA reads TGTGCCTGGAGCCAGGACGTCGGGGGGAGGCAGCCCCAGCATTTT. It translates to CAWSQDVGGRQPQHF. The V call is TRBV30, the J call TRBJ1-5; possibly TRBD1 for D (5 bases). The CDR3 is made up of 15 amino acids. Germline V gives CDR1 GTSNPN, CDR2 SVGIG (reference sequence). V was clipped by 3 bases and J by 7 bases, with 19 bases between them.

V usage is TRBV4-1 and J usage is TRBJ2-3; TRBD2 matches 13 bases. V was clipped by 4 bases and J by 5 bases; unmatched bases: 12. Germline V gives CDR1 MGHRA, CDR2 YSYEKL. The CDR3 runs to 18 residues. This CDR3 is CASSLQIGLAGEGDTQYF. In DNA, the CDR3 is TGCGCCAGCAGCCTCCAAATAGGACTAGCGGGAGAGGGAGATACGCAGTATTTT.

This chain links TRBV5-1 with TRBJ2-5; D is uncertain. This CDR3 region has 13 residues. With 0 bases removed from V and 5 bases from J, the gap between germline ends came to 8 bases. The germline CDR1 and CDR2 sequences are SGHRS and YFSETQ. CDR3: CASSLGLRETQYF. For the CDR3, the DNA is TGCGCCAGCAGCTTGGGATTGCGGGAGACCCAGTACTTC.

This chain connects TRBV4-1 to TRBJ2-1; D may be TRBD2 (6 bases). The V gene's germline CDR1 is MGHRA and CDR2 YSYEKL. CDR3 length equals 18 residues. V was cut by 1 base and J by 0 bases, with 16 bases left in between. The chain's CDR3 is CASSQVGGAGFSYNEQFF. The CDR3 coding sequence is TGCGCCAGCAGCCAAGTTGGAGGTGCGGGATTCTCCTACAATGAGCAGTTCTTC.

The chain carries TRBV10-2 and TRBJ1-2; D is unclear. V was trimmed by 4 bases and J by 2 bases, leaving 8 bases between them. Germline CDR1 WSHSY, CDR2 SAAADI. The CDR3 runs to 13 residues. The CDR3 DNA sequence: TGCGCCAGCAGTGTGGTCCAGAACTATGGCTACACCTTC. It encodes CASSVVQNYGYTF.

This chain uses TRBV25-1 with TRBJ2-1; 10 bases agree with TRBD2. V shed 3 bases and J 7 bases; nucleotides not matched to a gene: 9. The CDR3 is 16 amino acids. The germline CDR1 and CDR2 sequences are MGHDK and SYGVNS. CDR3 sequence: CASSDFGLAEKNEQFF. The CDR3 nucleotides are TGTGCCAGCAGTGATTTTGGACTAGCGGAGAAGAATGAGCAGTTCTTC.

This clone showed up just once. This sequence joins TRBV5-1 and TRBJ2-1, with a tentative D call TRBD2 (6 bases). There are 12 residues in the CDR3. Germline CDR1 and CDR2: SGHRS and YFSETQ. Trimming took 4 bases from V and 14 from J, leaving 16 bases between them. The CDR3 DNA reads TGCGCCAGCAGCCCCCAAGGTGGGGGGAAGTTCTTC. Its translation is CASSPQGGGKFF.

The DNA for the CDR3 is TGTGCCAGCTCCCGTTCACAGGGGTTAAACTACGAGCAGTACTTC. This gives the protein CASSRSQGLNYEQYF. The chain employs TRBV18 and TRBJ2-7; 7 nucleotides agree with TRBD1. The germline CDR1 and CDR2 sequences are KGHSH and LQKENI. With V trimmed by 6 bases and J by 3 bases, 11 bases remained unmatched. The CDR3 loop spans 15 amino acids.

The rearrangement uses TRBV28 and TRBJ2-5, with TRBD1 identical over 7 bases. Germline CDR1 MDHEN, CDR2 SYDVKM. J was trimmed by 2 bases and V by 6 bases; bases with no gene match: 6. CDR3 length: 14 residues. The CDR3 bases are TGTGCCAGCAGCCTCGGACAGGTACAAGAGACCCAGTACTTC. Its translation is CASSLGQVQETQYF.

There are a few counts of this clone. V usage is TRBV7-3 and J usage is TRBJ2-3; D might be TRBD1 (5 bases). The germline gives CDR1 SGHTA, CDR2 FQGTGA. Trimming removed 6 bases at V and 4 bases at J, with 11 bases between. The length of the CDR3 is 13 residues. CDR3 residues: CASSQGSADTQYF. In DNA, the CDR3 is TGTGCCAGCAGTCAGGGTTCGGCAGATACGCAGTATTTT.

A single count supports this clone. V usage is TRBV2 and J usage is TRBJ1-1; D may be TRBD1 (6 bases). Trimming took 6 bases from V and 2 from J, leaving 10 bases between them. The CDR3 totals 13 residues. From germline, CDR1 is SNHLY and CDR2 FYNNEI. Here the CDR3 DNA reads TGTGCCAGCAGCTCGGGACAAAACACTGAAGCTTTCTTT. Translated: CASSSGQNTEAFF.

The rearrangement links TRBV18 to TRBJ2-1; TRBD2 aligns across 12 bases. CDR3 length equals 17 residues. V lost 1 base and J lost 6; bases outside the gene matches: 7. Germline CDR1 reads KGHSH; CDR2 reads LQKENI. The CDR3 protein is CASSPRGLAGGFNEQFF. The CDR3 nucleotides are TGTGCCAGCTCACCACGAGGTCTAGCGGGAGGGTTCAATGAGCAGTTCTTC.

Here the CDR3 DNA reads TGTGCCAGCAGCTTTAACAGGGGGCGCGGGGACACTGAAGCTTTCTTT. Its protein is CASSFNRGRGDTEAFF. V is TRBV5-8 and J is TRBJ1-1; 9 positions agree with TRBD1. Germline V gene data show CDR1 as SGHTS and CDR2 as YDEGEE. J gave up 3 bases and V 2 bases, and 8 bases lay outside the gene matches. The CDR3 is 16 amino acids. Full variable domain (outside the CDR3, taken from reference TRBV5-8 and TRBJ1-1): EAGVTQSPTHLIKTRGQQATLRCSPISGHTSVYWYQQALGLGLQFLLWYDEGEERNRGNFPPRFSGRQFPNYSSELNVNALELEDSALYLCASSFNRGRGDTEAFFGQGTRLTVV.

V is TRBV11-2 and J is TRBJ2-4; 10 bases match TRBD1. CDR1 SGHAT and CDR2 FQNNGV come from the germline V gene. With V trimmed by 5 bases and J by 8 bases, 9 bases remained unmatched. The CDR3 runs 15 residues. Here the CDR3 reads CASSGPGQGFYIQYF. CDR3 nucleotide sequence: TGTGCCAGCAGCGGGCCGGGACAGGGGTTTTACATTCAGTACTTC. Full variable domain (remainder filled in from reference TRBV11-2 and TRBJ2-4): EAGVAQSPRYKIIEKRQSVAFWCNPISGHATLYWYQQILGQGPKLLIQFQNNGVVDDSQLPKDRFSAERLKGVDSTLKIQPAKLEDSAVYLCASSGPGQGFYIQYFGAGTRLSVL.